The 15 T cell receptor beta chains in this list originate from one sample, sequenced in a study of early stage breast cancer tumors (dated by TCRdb to 2016 to 2017). The library was produced with the immunoSEQ multiplex PCR assay. What TCRdb holds here is the immuneACCESS table cut down to in-frame rearrangements. Part of the clones is not present; checked against another copy, under half of the missing clones reflect an unresolved V gene, and the others are unexplained. The sample table contains tens of thousands of clones; only one count was recorded for 72% of them. The ten largest clones represent 33% of the sample. The sample was blood. Source of these receptors: a person between 45 and 65 years old with breast cancer.

The chain uses TRBV10-3 and TRBJ1-1; D might be TRBD1 (6 bases). The CDR3 runs 14 residues. Germline CDR1 ENHRY, CDR2 SYGVKD. Trimming removed 6 bases from V and 1 base from J, with 12 bases in between. Here the CDR3 DNA reads TGTGCCATCAGGGCCGCGGGGGCGAACACTGAAGCTTTCTTT. Its protein product is CAIRAAGANTEAFF.

V is TRBV19 and J is TRBJ2-2; tentative D call: TRBD2 (6 bases). Trimming removed 5 bases at V and 6 bases at J, with 10 bases between. Looked up from germline, CDR1 is LNHDA and CDR2 is SQIVND (reference sequence). The CDR3 spans 13 residues. As DNA, the CDR3 is TGTGCCAGTAGTCCCCGACTAGCCGGGGAGCTGTTTTTT. This gives the protein CASSPRLAGELFF. The full variable domain, completed using reference TRBV19 and TRBJ2-2, is DGGITQSPKYLFRKEGQNVTLSCEQNLNHDAMYWYRQDPGQGLRLIYYSQIVNDFQKGDIAEGYSVSREKKESFPLTVTSAQKNPTAFYLCASSPRLAGELFFGEGSRLTVL.

The chain uses TRBV7-8 and TRBJ1-2, with 8 positions matching TRBD1. The CDR3 spans 15 residues. The germline CDR1 and CDR2 sequences are SGHVS and FQNEAQ. V was pared by 4 bases and J by 2 bases, with 6 bases of the junction left unmatched. In DNA form, the CDR3 reads TGTGCCAGCAGCTCGAGGGGACAGGCGAACTATGGCTACACCTTC. Its translation: CASSSRGQANYGYTF.

V and J are TRBV9 and TRBJ1-1; D call uncertain. The V end lost 0 bases, the J end lost 0 bases, and 12 bases lay between the germline ends. This CDR3 has 16 residues. Germline V CDR1 and CDR2: SGDLS, YYNGEE. The CDR3 region has the DNA TGTGCCAGCAGCGTAGATGGGGTGATCATGAACACTGAAGCTTTCTTT. It encodes CASSVDGVIMNTEAFF.

The CDR3 reads CASSLESANTEAFF. DNA for the CDR3: TGCGCCAGCAGCTTGGAGTCGGCGAACACTGAAGCTTTCTTT. The chain combines TRBV5-1 with TRBJ1-1; no definite D call. The CDR3 loop spans 14 amino acids. Germline CDR1 reads SGHRS; CDR2 reads YFSETQ. Between the trimmed V and J ends, which lost 0 bases and 1 base, there was a span of 7 bases.

This clone came up a few times. The chain combines TRBV19 with TRBJ1-5, with D perhaps TRBD1 (6 bases). This CDR3 is built from 14 residues. Per the germline V gene, CDR1 is LNHDA and CDR2 is SQIVND (reference sequence). The V gene lost 2 bases and the J gene lost 6 bases, with 11 bases spanning the gap. CDR3 loop: CASSIRDIGQPQHF. The CDR3 DNA sequence: TGTGCCAGTAGTATAAGGGACATCGGTCAGCCCCAGCATTTT.

The gene calls are TRBV6-1 and TRBJ1-2; D might be TRBD1 (6 bases). Germline lookup yields CDR1 MNHNS and CDR2 SASEGT. The CDR3 extends over 15 amino acids. The V end lost 1 base, the J end lost 4 bases, and 13 bases lay between the germline ends. The CDR3 DNA reads as TGTGCCAGCAGTGAAGTAGGAGGGGGTAGCTATGGCTACACCTTC. Translation gives CASSEVGGGSYGYTF.

The V and J genes are TRBV4-1 and TRBJ1-2; the D gene is possibly TRBD1 (6 bases). V lost 0 bases and J lost 5, with 16 bases in between. Germline CDR1 and CDR2: MGHRA and YSYEKL. The CDR3 spans 16 residues. The CDR3 protein is CASSQDWPGAIYGYTF. DNA of the CDR3: TGCGCCAGCAGCCAAGATTGGCCAGGGGCCATTTATGGCTACACCTTC.

The chain carries TRBV19 and TRBJ1-2; TRBD1 matches at 7 bases. The CDR3 sequence is 12 residues long. Trimming took 4 bases from V and 4 from J; bases not matched to a gene: 0. Germline CDR1 and CDR2: LNHDA and SQIVND (reference sequence). The CDR3 reads CASSTGGYGYTF. The CDR3 DNA is TGTGCCAGTAGTACAGGGGGCTATGGCTACACCTTC.

The chain joins TRBV7-2 to TRBJ1-2; TRBD1 matches at 11 bases. The ends lost 7 bases at V and 4 bases at J; junction bases unmatched: 11. This CDR3 comprises 16 residues. The germline CDR1 and CDR2 sequences are SGHTA and FQGNSA. The CDR3 nucleotides read TGTGCCAGCACCCCCGGGTCAGGGACAGGGGGCTATGGCTACACCTTC. This translates into CASTPGSGTGGYGYTF.

This chain uses TRBV29-1 with TRBJ2-1; 7 nucleotides agree with TRBD2. CDR1 is SQVTM and CDR2 is ANQGSEA in the germline V gene. Germline trimming cut 3 bases from V and 9 bases from J; bases unmatched to any gene: 5. The CDR3 contains 12 residues. The CDR3 DNA sequence: TGCAGCGTTGATTTTGGCGGGGGTGAGCAGTTCTTC. Translation: CSVDFGGGEQFF.

The chain carries TRBV7-2 and TRBJ1-1; TRBD1 is a possible D gene (5 bases). V gave up 4 bases and J gave up 4 bases, with 10 bases separating them. This CDR3 comprises 13 residues. Germline V gives CDR1 SGHTA, CDR2 FQGNSA. The CDR3: CASSYNGATEAFF. CDR3 bases: TGTGCCAGCAGCTACAATGGGGCCACTGAAGCTTTCTTT.

This clone was observed a few times. The chain combines TRBV30 with TRBJ1-1; D not certain. Trimming shortened V by 2 bases and J by 3 bases, and 7 bases separated the two germline ends. This CDR3 comprises 12 residues. Germline V gene sequence: CDR1 GTSNPN, CDR2 SVGIG (reference sequence). CDR3 sequence: CAWSIVDTEAFF. CDR3 DNA: TGTGCCTGGAGTATAGTGGACACTGAAGCTTTCTTT.

CDR3 DNA: TGTGCCAGCAGTTACCGCCTAGGTCCGAATCAGCAGTTCTTC. It codes for CASSYRLGPNQQFF. V is TRBV6-5 and J is TRBJ2-1; D is ambiguous. Germline V gives CDR1 MNHEY, CDR2 SVGAGI. The V and J ends lost 2 bases and 11 bases respectively, with 16 bases between them. The CDR3 is made up of 14 amino acids.

This clone was observed a few times. The V and J genes are TRBV7-2 and TRBJ2-7; a possible D gene is TRBD2 (6 bases). The CDR3 is made up of 14 amino acids. Germline V gene lookup returns CDR1 SGHTA and CDR2 FQGNSA. The V end lost 2 bases, the J end lost 1 base, and 9 bases lay between the germline ends. This CDR3 is CASSLLRESYEQYF. The CDR3 DNA follows: TGTGCCAGCAGCTTACTTCGGGAGTCCTACGAGCAGTACTTC.